Shown below are 32 T cell receptor beta chains from a single sample sequenced in a study of technical replicates of blood from a few donors. Sequenced by immunoSEQ multiplex PCR; TCRdb stores in-frame clones only, minus some. The repertoire holds 95,000 or so clones, 95% seen once, with roughly 0.3% in the top ten. Sequencing input: T cells isolated from PBMCs. Receptors originate from a human donor in good health.

The CDR3, as DNA: TGTGCCAGAGGAACCACTAGCGGGAGAATTACAGATACGCAGTATTTT. Encoded protein: CARGTTSGRITDTQYF. The V call is TRBV7-2, the J call TRBJ2-3; 11 bases are a match to TRBD2. CDR1 SGHTA and CDR2 FQGNSA come from the germline V gene. This CDR3 contains 16 residues. The junction had 11 bases not matched to a gene; V was cut back by 9 bases and J by 3 bases.

The gene calls are TRBV15 and TRBJ2-3, with TRBD2 matching over 8 bases. CDR3 length equals 17 residues. The germline CDR1 and CDR2 sequences are LNHNV and YYDKDF (reference sequence). The J segment lost 0 bases and the V segment lost 5 bases, leaving 10 bases of the junction unmatched. Here the CDR3 reads CATSATSGRTSTDTQYF. The CDR3 coding sequence is TGTGCCACCAGCGCCACTAGCGGAAGAACTAGCACAGATACGCAGTATTTT.

V usage is TRBV4-3 and J usage is TRBJ2-1; D may be TRBD1 (6 bases). The CDR3 loop spans 17 amino acids. Germline CDR1 and CDR2: LGHNA and YSLEER. The germline V and J ends were trimmed by 0 bases and 5 bases, with 17 bases remaining between them. The CDR3 reads CASSQDVPYREDNEQFF. The CDR3, as DNA: TGCGCCAGCAGCCAAGATGTCCCTTACAGGGAAGACAATGAGCAGTTCTTC.

J is TRBJ1-1 and V is TRBV6-5; D not certain. The CDR3 is 13 residues long. Germline V gives CDR1 MNHEY, CDR2 SVGAGI. The V gene lost 2 bases and the J gene lost 1 base, with 5 bases spanning the gap. The CDR3 DNA sequence: TGTGCCAGCAGTTACGGCAGGAACACTGAAGCTTTCTTT. It is translated as CASSYGRNTEAFF.

This clone is a singleton in its sample. One end of the junction does not line up with germline, which may come from a read error. The J gene is TRBJ2-1, the V gene TRBV2; a possible D gene is TRBD1 (6 bases). This CDR3 comprises 16 residues. The germline V gene has CDR1 SNHLY and CDR2 FYNNEI. As DNA, the CDR3 is TGTGCCAGCAGTGAGAAGGTCGGGACATCCTTCAATGAGCAGTTCTTC. Translation gives CASSEKVGTSFNEQFF. Full variable domain (rest looked up from reference TRBV2 and TRBJ2-1): EPEVTQTPSHQVTQMGQEVILRCVPISNHLYFYWYRQILGQKVEFLVSFYNNEISEKSEIFDDQFSVERPDGSNFTLKIRSTKLEDSAMYFCASSEKVGTSFNEQFFGPGTRLTVL.

The chain couples TRBV6-6 to TRBJ2-2, with 7 nucleotides matching TRBD2. The CDR3 is 15 residues long. The germline gives CDR1 MNHNY, CDR2 SVGAGI (reference sequence). The J segment lost 5 bases and the V segment lost 5 bases, leaving 8 bases of the junction unmatched. The CDR3 here is CASSGRTSQTGELFF. The CDR3 bases are TGTGCCAGCAGTGGGCGGACTAGTCAGACCGGGGAGCTGTTTTTT.

The gene calls are TRBV29-1 and TRBJ2-7; a weak D match, TRBD1 (5 bases). The CDR3 is 12 residues long. Germline V gene data show CDR1 as SQVTM and CDR2 as ANQGSEA. V was shortened by 7 bases and J by 3 bases, with 13 bases between the two germline ends. The CDR3 loop is CSGTGKDYEQYF. CDR3 sequence (DNA): TGCAGCGGAACAGGAAAAGACTACGAGCAGTACTTC.

J is TRBJ2-3 and V is TRBV19, with TRBD2 as a possible D gene (6 bases). The CDR3 is made up of 13 amino acids. Germline V gives CDR1 LNHDA, CDR2 SQIVND (reference sequence). V shed 6 bases and J shed 4 bases, with 11 bases lying between them. CDR3 DNA sequence: TGTGCCAGTAGGCGCAGGGAGGCAGATACGCAGTATTTT. Amino acids: CASRRREADTQYF.

The gene calls are TRBV5-1 and TRBJ2-7, with D perhaps TRBD1 (5 bases). The CDR3 is made up of 16 amino acids. V shed 4 bases and J shed 2 bases, with 19 bases lying between them. Germline V gene sequence: CDR1 SGHRS, CDR2 YFSETQ. The CDR3 region is CASSELNRPDTYEQYF. The CDR3 nucleotides are TGCGCCAGCAGCGAGCTAAACAGGCCCGACACCTACGAGCAGTACTTC.

The CDR3 protein is CASSHGTGVPLLIDEQYF. The CDR3 nucleotides read TGTGCCAGCTCACACGGGACAGGGGTTCCGTTACTTATCGACGAGCAGTACTTC. V gene TRBV18 combines with J gene TRBJ2-7; 10 bases fit TRBD1. The CDR3 totals 18 residues. V shed 4 bases, J shed 5 bases, and the junction held 17 bases outside the gene matches. Germline V CDR1 and CDR2: KGHSH, LQKENI.

The rearrangement uses TRBV9 and TRBJ2-2; TRBD1 is a possible D gene (6 bases). There are 17 residues in the CDR3. Trimming stripped 4 bases from V and 2 bases from J, with 18 bases between. The germline V gene has CDR1 SGDLS and CDR2 YYNGEE. As DNA, the CDR3 is TGTGCCAGCAGCATAAAGACCGGGACACTTAACACCGGGGAGCTGTTTTTT. Amino acids: CASSIKTGTLNTGELFF.

The chain has TRBV6-1 and TRBJ2-1; 12 nucleotides match TRBD2. V lost 4 bases and J lost 2; bases outside the gene matches: 6. This CDR3 has 17 amino acids. The germline V gene encodes CDR1 MNHNS and CDR2 SASEGT. The CDR3 DNA is TGTGCCAGCAGTGTTCGGACTAGCGGGACTACCTACAATGAGCAGTTCTTC. The encoded protein is CASSVRTSGTTYNEQFF.

In this sample, this clone turned up once. This chain links TRBV5-1 with TRBJ2-2; 8 bases align to TRBD1. The CDR3 has 17 residues. J gave up 2 bases and V 2 bases, and 8 bases lay outside the gene matches. CDR1 and CDR2 from the germline V gene are SGHRS and YFSETQ. The CDR3 coding sequence is TGCGCCAGCAGCTTAGGGACAGGCGGGTTTAACACCGGGGAGCTGTTTTTT. It encodes CASSLGTGGFNTGELFF.

The chain is built from TRBV15 and TRBJ1-5, with a possible D match to TRBD1 (5 bases). The CDR3 runs 14 residues. The germline V gene encodes CDR1 LNHNV and CDR2 YYDKDF (reference sequence). V was clipped by 3 bases and J by 7 bases, with 13 bases between them. CDR3 nucleotide sequence: TGTGCCACCAGCAGCGGGTCAGGGTACCAGCCCCAGCATTTT. This encodes CATSSGSGYQPQHF. The complete variable domain, with remaining parts taken from reference TRBV15 and TRBJ1-5, reads DAMVIQNPRYQVTQFGKPVTLSCSQTLNHNVMYWYQQKSSQAPKLLFHYYDKDFNNEADTPDNFQSRRPNTSFCFLDIRSPGLGDTAMYLCATSSGSGYQPQHFGDGTRLSIL.

V is TRBV10-2 and J is TRBJ2-1, with D perhaps matching TRBD1 (5 bases). V shed 8 bases and J shed 6 bases, with 8 bases lying between them. Germline V gives CDR1 WSHSY, CDR2 SAAADI. The CDR3 sequence is 11 residues long. Here the CDR3 reads CASLQANEQFF. Written as DNA, the CDR3 is TGCGCCAGCCTACAGGCCAATGAGCAGTTCTTC.

The chain employs TRBV12-2 and TRBJ2-1; the D call TRBD1 from the table was never checked on the DNA. TRBV12-2 corresponds to a pseudogene. The CDR3 sequence is 13 residues long. The CDR3 bases are TGTGCAAGTCGCTTCTCGGGACATTGGGAGCAGTTCTTC. Its translation is CASRFSGHWEQFF.

The rearrangement uses TRBV2 and TRBJ2-1; TRBD1 matches 7 bases. CDR1 and CDR2 from the germline V gene are SNHLY and FYNNEI. Trimming removed 7 bases from V and 3 bases from J; junction bases left unmatched: 9. The CDR3 runs to 15 residues. The CDR3 coding sequence is TGTGCCAGCACTCTTGACAGGGTAGTCTACAATGAGCAGTTCTTC. This gives the protein CASTLDRVVYNEQFF.

The chain uses TRBV5-6 and TRBJ2-1, with 7 bases identical to TRBD2. The CDR3 extends over 16 amino acids. CDR1 and CDR2 (germline): SGHDT, YYEEEE. V trimming: 3 bases; J trimming: 3 bases; junction bases outside the gene matches: 9. DNA for the CDR3: TGTGCCAGCAGCTCCCTAGCGGAGGGGAACTACAATGAGCAGTTCTTC. This encodes CASSSLAEGNYNEQFF.

The chain joins TRBV5-1 to TRBJ2-1; 10 bases fit TRBD1. With V trimmed by 4 bases and J by 6 bases, 4 bases remained unmatched. Germline CDR1 and CDR2: SGHRS and YFSETQ. The CDR3 runs to 14 residues. The CDR3, as DNA: TGCGCCAGCAGCCCCCGGGACAGGGGCAATGAGCAGTTCTTC. Residues: CASSPRDRGNEQFF.

V usage is TRBV29-1 and J usage is TRBJ1-2; possible D gene TRBD1, 6 bases. There are 10 residues in the CDR3. CDR1 and CDR2 (germline): SQVTM, ANQGSEA. With 5 bases removed from V and 8 bases from J, the gap between germline ends came to 9 bases. DNA for the CDR3: TGCAGCGTTCCAGGGGTGGGCTACACCTTC. Residues: CSVPGVGYTF. Drawing the rest from reference TRBV29-1 and TRBJ1-2, the complete variable domain is SAVISQKPSRDICQRGTSLTIQCQVDSQVTMMFWYRQQPGQSLTLIATANQGSEATYESGFVIDKFPISRPNLTFSTLTVSNMSPEDSSIYLCSVPGVGYTFGSGTRLTVV.

This sequence joins TRBV14 and TRBJ2-2; no reliable D call. V dropped 5 bases and J dropped 6 bases, with 10 bases sitting between them. This CDR3 comprises 13 residues. Germline CDR1 reads SGHDN; CDR2 reads FVKESK. The CDR3 sequence is CASSGTVPGELFF. Here the CDR3 DNA reads TGTGCCAGCAGCGGAACAGTCCCCGGGGAGCTGTTTTTT.

This sequence joins TRBV19 and TRBJ1-2; 7 bases fit TRBD1. Germline CDR1 is LNHDA and CDR2 is SQIVND (reference sequence). V trimming: 8 bases; J trimming: 2 bases; junction bases outside the gene matches: 2. The CDR3 length is 12 residues. The chain's CDR3 is CASEDRNYGYTF. The CDR3 DNA follows: TGTGCCAGTGAGGACAGGAACTATGGCTACACCTTC.

The V gene is TRBV6-1, the J gene TRBJ2-1; D might be TRBD1 (6 bases). The CDR3 spans 14 residues. V gave up 4 bases and J gave up 4 bases, with 11 bases separating them. CDR1 and CDR2 from the germline V gene are MNHNS and SASEGT. The CDR3 nucleotides read TGTGCCAGCAGTGTTGGGGGCCCTTACAATGAGCAGTTCTTC. Protein sequence: CASSVGGPYNEQFF.

The rearrangement joins TRBV27 to TRBJ1-6; tentatively, D is TRBD1 (6 bases). The CDR3 contains 14 residues. V shed 9 bases and J shed 13 bases, with 22 bases lying between them. Germline CDR1 reads MNHEY; CDR2 reads SMNVEV (reference sequence). The CDR3, as DNA: TGTGCCAGTACCTTGGGGGGGGCTGGGGGGCCCCTCCACTTT. Its protein product is CASTLGGAGGPLHF.

The V call is TRBV4-3, the J call TRBJ2-4; 10 bases match TRBD1. The V gene end was trimmed by 3 bases and the J gene end by 6 bases; junction bases not matched to a gene: 5. Germline values: CDR1 LGHNA, CDR2 YSLEER. CDR3 length: 15 amino acids. The CDR3 region is CASSQTGGLGNIQYF. Written as DNA, the CDR3 is TGCGCCAGCAGCCAGACAGGGGGCTTAGGAAACATTCAGTACTTC.

CDR3 sequence reads: CASSLLRTGGQETQYF. In DNA, the CDR3 is TGTGCCAGCAGTTTATTGAGGACGGGAGGCCAAGAGACCCAGTACTTC. This chain connects TRBV27 to TRBJ2-5; TRBD2 aligns across 7 bases. Per the germline V gene, CDR1 is MNHEY and CDR2 is SMNVEV (reference sequence). The CDR3 totals 16 residues. The trim removed 1 base at V and 1 base at J, leaving 6 bases unmatched.

The J gene is TRBJ2-7, the V gene TRBV21-1; TRBD1, the D gene given by the table, was not confirmed from the DNA. TRBV21-1 is classified as a pseudogene. CDR3 size: 15 residues. CDR3 in DNA: TGTGCCAGCAGCAAAGTGGTACGTATACACTACGAGCAGTACTTC. This encodes CASSKVVRIHYEQYF.

CDR3 bases: TGTGCCAGCAGCTTTGACAGGCTCTCCTACGAGCAGTACTTC. This encodes CASSFDRLSYEQYF. This chain links TRBV6-5 with TRBJ2-7; D is perhaps TRBD1 (6 bases). There are 14 residues in the CDR3. The germline V gene encodes CDR1 MNHEY and CDR2 SVGAGI. V dropped 6 bases and J dropped 0 bases, with 12 bases sitting between them.

This clone has a handful of counts. J is TRBJ2-1 and V is TRBV7-9; 8 nucleotides line up with TRBD1. The germline V gene encodes CDR1 SEHNR and CDR2 FQNEAQ (reference sequence). The CDR3 is 14 residues long. The trim removed 5 bases at V and 5 bases at J, leaving 5 bases unmatched. In DNA, the CDR3 is TGTGCCAGCAGCACCCTGGACAGGGACAATGAGCAGTTCTTC. Its protein is CASSTLDRDNEQFF.

The chain links TRBV30 to TRBJ2-7; perhaps TRBD1 as D (6 bases). This CDR3 region has 13 residues. Per germline, CDR1 GTSNPN and CDR2 SVGIG (reference sequence). The V and J ends lost 3 bases and 2 bases respectively, with 11 bases between them. The CDR3 sequence: CAWSVDSAYEQYF. For the CDR3, the DNA is TGTGCCTGGAGCGTGGACAGTGCCTACGAGCAGTACTTC. The full variable domain, rest sourced from reference TRBV30 and TRBJ2-7, is SQTIHQWPATLVQPVGSPLSLECTVEGTSNPNLYWYRQAAGRGLQLLFYSVGIGQISSEVPQNLSASRPQDRQFILSSKKLLLSDSGFYLCAWSVDSAYEQYFGPGTRLTVT.

This sequence joins TRBV11-2 and TRBJ2-5, with 8 bases that match TRBD2. With 5 bases clipped from V and 1 base from J, the junction kept 6 bases outside the gene matches. The germline CDR1 and CDR2 sequences are SGHAT and FQNNGV. The CDR3 is made up of 15 amino acids. CDR3 sequence reads: CASSDLAGLQETQYF. In DNA form, the CDR3 reads TGTGCCAGCAGCGACTTAGCGGGACTCCAAGAGACCCAGTACTTC.

The J gene is TRBJ2-1, the V gene TRBV9; 12 bases fit TRBD1. Germline V gives CDR1 SGDLS, CDR2 YYNGEE. This CDR3 spans 15 amino acids. The V gene end was trimmed by 4 bases and the J gene end by 7 bases; junction bases not matched to a gene: 6. The CDR3 DNA sequence: TGTGCCAGCAGCACGGGGACAGGGGGCATAAATGAGCAGTTCTTC. Translating it yields CASSTGTGGINEQFF.